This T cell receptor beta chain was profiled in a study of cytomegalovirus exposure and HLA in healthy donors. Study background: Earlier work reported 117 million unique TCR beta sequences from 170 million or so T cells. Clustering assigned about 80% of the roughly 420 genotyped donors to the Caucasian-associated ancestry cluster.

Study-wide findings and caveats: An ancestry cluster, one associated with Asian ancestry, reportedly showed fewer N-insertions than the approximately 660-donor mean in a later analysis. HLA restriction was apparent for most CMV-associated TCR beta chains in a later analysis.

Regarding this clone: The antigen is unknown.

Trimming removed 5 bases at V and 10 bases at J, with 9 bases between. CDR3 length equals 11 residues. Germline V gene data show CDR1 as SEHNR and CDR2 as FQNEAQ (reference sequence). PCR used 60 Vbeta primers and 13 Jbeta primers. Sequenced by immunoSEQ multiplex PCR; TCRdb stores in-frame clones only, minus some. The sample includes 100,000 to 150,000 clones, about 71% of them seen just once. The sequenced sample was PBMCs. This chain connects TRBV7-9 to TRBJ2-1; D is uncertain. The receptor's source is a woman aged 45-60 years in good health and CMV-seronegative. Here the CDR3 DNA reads TGTGCCAGCAGCCCCCAATTCGAGCAGTTCTTC. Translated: CASSPQFEQFF.